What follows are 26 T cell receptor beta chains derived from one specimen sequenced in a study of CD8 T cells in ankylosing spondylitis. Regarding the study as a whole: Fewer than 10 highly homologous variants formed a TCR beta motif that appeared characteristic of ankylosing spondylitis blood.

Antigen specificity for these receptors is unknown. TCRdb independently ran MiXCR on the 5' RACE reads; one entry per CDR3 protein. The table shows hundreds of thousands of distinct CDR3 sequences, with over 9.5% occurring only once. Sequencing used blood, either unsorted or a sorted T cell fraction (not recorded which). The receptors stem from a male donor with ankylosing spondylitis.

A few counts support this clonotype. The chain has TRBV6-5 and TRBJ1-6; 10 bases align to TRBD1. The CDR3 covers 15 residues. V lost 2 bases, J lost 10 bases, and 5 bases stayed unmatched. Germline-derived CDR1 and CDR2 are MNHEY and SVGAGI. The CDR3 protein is CASSYPGQGKSPLHF. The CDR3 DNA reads TGTGCCAGCAGTTACCCGGGACAGGGGAAATCACCCCTCCACTTT.

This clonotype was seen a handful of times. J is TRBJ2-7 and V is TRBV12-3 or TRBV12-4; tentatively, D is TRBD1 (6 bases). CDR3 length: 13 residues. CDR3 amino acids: CASAQGWGDEQYF. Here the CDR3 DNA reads TGTGCTAGTGCCCAGGGGTGGGGTGACGAGCAGTACTTC.

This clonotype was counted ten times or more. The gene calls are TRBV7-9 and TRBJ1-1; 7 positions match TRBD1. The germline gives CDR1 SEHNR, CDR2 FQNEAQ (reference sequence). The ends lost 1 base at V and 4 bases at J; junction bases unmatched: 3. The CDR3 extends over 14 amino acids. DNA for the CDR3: TGTGCCAGCAGCTTAGAGGGGGCGCCCACTGAAGCTTTCTTT. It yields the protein CASSLEGAPTEAFF.

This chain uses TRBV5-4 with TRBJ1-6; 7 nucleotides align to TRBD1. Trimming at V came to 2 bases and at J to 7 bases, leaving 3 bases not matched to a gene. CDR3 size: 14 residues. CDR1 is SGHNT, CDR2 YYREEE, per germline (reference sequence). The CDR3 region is CASSLPGQNSPLHF. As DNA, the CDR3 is TGTGCCAGCAGCTTACCGGGACAGAATTCACCCCTCCACTTT. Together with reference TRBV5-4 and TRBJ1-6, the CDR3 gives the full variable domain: ETGVTQSPTHLIKTRGQQVTLRCSSQSGHNTVSWYQQALGQGPQFIFQYYREEENGRGNFPPRFSGLQFPNYSSELNVNALELDDSALYLCASSLPGQNSPLHFGNGTRLTVT.

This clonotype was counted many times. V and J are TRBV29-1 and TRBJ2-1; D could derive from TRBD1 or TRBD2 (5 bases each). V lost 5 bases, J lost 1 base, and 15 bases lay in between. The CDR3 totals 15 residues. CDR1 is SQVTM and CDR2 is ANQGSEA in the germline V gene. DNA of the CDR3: TGCAGCGTTAAGTCCGGGGCCAGGTCCTACAATGAGCAGTTCTTC. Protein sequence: CSVKSGARSYNEQFF.

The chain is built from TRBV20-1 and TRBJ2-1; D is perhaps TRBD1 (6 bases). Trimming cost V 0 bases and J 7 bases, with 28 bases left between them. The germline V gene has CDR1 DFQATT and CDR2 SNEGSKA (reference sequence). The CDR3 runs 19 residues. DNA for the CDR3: TGCAGTGCTAGAGATCGGAAGCGTCTTATTCAGGGGCCGGGGAATGAGCAGTTCTTC. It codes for CSARDRKRLIQGPGNEQFF.

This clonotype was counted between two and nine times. The CDR3, as DNA: TGCGCCAGCAGCTTTAGGACAGACGACACTGAAGCTTTCTTT. Protein sequence: CASSFRTDDTEAFF. This chain joins TRBV5-1 and TRBJ1-1, with TRBD1 as a possible D gene (6 bases). The ends were cut back, 2 bases at V and 3 bases at J, with 11 bases in the middle. This CDR3 has 14 residues. Germline V gene data show CDR1 as SGHRS and CDR2 as YFSETQ.

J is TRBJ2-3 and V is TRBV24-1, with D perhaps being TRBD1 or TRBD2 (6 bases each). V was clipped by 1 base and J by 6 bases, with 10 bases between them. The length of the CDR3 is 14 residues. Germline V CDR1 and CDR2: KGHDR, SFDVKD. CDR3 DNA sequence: TGTGCCACCAGTGATTTCGGGGGCTCGGATACGCAGTATTTT. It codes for CATSDFGGSDTQYF.

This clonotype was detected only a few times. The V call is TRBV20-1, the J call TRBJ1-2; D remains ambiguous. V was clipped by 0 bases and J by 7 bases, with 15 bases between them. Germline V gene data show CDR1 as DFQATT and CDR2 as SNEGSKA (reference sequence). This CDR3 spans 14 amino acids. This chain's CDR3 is CSARDRIGIGGYTF. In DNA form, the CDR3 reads TGCAGTGCTAGAGATCGAATAGGGATCGGTGGCTACACCTTC.

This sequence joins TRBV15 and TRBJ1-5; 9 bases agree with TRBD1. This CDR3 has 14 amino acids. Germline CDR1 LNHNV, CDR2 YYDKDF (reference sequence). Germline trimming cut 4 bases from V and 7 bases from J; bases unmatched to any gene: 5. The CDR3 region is CATSTQGARQPQHF. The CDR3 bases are TGTGCCACCAGCACACAGGGGGCACGCCAGCCCCAGCATTTT. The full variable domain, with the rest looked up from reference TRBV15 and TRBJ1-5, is DAMVIQNPRYQVTQFGKPVTLSCSQTLNHNVMYWYQQKSSQAPKLLFHYYDKDFNNEADTPDNFQSRRPNTSFCFLDIRSPGLGDTAMYLCATSTQGARQPQHFGDGTRLSIL.

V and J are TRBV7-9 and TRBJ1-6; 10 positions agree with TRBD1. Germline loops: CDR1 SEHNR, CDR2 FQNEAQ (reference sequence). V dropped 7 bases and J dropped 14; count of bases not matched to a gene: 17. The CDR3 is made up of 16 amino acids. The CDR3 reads CASTSGVGQGWRTLHF. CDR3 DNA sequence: TGTGCCAGCACGAGCGGCGTGGGACAGGGGTGGCGGACCCTCCACTTT.

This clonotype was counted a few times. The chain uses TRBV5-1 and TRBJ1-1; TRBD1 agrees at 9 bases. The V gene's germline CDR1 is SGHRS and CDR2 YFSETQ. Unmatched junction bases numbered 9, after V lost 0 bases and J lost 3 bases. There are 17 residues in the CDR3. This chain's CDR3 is CASSLALNRGLDTEAFF. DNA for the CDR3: TGCGCCAGCAGCTTGGCTCTTAACAGGGGGCTCGACACTGAAGCTTTCTTT.

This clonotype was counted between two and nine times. CDR3 residues: CASSPRGAPYNEQFF. CDR3 DNA: TGTGCCAGCAGTCCCCGGGGAGCCCCCTACAATGAGCAGTTCTTC. This chain uses TRBV12-3 or TRBV12-4 with TRBJ2-1; possibly TRBD2 for D (5 bases). CDR3 length equals 15 residues. Trimming shortened V by 5 bases and J by 2 bases, and 13 bases separated the two germline ends.

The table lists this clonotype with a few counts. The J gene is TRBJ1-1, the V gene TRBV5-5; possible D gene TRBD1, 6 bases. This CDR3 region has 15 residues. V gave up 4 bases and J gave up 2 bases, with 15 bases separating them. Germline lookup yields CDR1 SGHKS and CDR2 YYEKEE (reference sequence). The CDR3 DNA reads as TGTGCCAGCAGCGCACAGGGTCCCATCAACACTGAAGCTTTCTTT. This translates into CASSAQGPINTEAFF.

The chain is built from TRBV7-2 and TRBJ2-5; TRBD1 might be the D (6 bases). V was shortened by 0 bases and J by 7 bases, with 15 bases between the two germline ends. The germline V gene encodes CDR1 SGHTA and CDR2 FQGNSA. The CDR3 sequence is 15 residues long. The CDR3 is CASSLAGATIWTQYF. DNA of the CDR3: TGTGCCAGCAGCTTAGCGGGGGCCACCATATGGACCCAGTACTTC.

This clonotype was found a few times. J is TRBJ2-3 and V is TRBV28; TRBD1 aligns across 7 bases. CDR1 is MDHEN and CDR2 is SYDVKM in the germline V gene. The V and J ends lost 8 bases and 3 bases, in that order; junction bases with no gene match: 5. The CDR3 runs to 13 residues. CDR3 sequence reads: CASGTVGTDTQYF. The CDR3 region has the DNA TGTGCCAGCGGGACAGTCGGAACAGATACGCAGTATTTT.

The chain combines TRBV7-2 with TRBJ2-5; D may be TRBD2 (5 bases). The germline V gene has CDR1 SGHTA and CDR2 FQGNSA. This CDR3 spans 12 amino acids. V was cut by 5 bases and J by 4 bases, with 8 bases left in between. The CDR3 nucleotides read TGTGCCAGCAGCGAGGACTCAGAGACCCAGTACTTC. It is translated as CASSEDSETQYF.

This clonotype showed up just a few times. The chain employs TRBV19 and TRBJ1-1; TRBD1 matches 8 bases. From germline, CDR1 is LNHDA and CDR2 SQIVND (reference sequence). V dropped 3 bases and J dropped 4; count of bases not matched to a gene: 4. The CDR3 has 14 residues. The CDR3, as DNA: TGTGCCAGTAGTATCAGGGGGCCGGTCACTGAAGCTTTCTTT. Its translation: CASSIRGPVTEAFF. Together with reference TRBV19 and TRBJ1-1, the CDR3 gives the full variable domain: DGGITQSPKYLFRKEGQNVTLSCEQNLNHDAMYWYRQDPGQGLRLIYYSQIVNDFQKGDIAEGYSVSREKKESFPLTVTSAQKNPTAFYLCASSIRGPVTEAFFGQGTRLTVV.

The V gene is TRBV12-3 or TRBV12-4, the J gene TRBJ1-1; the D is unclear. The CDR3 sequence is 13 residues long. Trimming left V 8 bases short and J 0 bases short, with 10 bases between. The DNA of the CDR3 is TGTGCCAGCGCACCACAACTGAACACTGAAGCTTTCTTT. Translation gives CASAPQLNTEAFF.

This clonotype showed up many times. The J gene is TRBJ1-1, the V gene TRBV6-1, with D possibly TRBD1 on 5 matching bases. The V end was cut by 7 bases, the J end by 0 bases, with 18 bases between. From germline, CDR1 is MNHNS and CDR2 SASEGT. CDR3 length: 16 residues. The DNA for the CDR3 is TGTGCCAGCACCAGACGGGGCCAGGGCTTGAACACTGAAGCTTTCTTT. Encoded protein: CASTRRGQGLNTEAFF.

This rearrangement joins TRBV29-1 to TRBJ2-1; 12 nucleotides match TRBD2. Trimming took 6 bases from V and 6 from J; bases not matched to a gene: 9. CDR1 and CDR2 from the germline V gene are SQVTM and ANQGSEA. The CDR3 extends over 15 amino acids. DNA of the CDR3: TGCAGCGTCTCGCTGCTAGCGGGAGGGTTCAATGAGCAGTTCTTC. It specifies CSVSLLAGGFNEQFF.

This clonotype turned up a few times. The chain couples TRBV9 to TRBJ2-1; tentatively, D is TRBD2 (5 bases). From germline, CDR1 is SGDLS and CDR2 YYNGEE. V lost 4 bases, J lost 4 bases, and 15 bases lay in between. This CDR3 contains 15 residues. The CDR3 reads CASSSILGDYNEQFF. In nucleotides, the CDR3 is TGTGCCAGCAGCTCTATTCTCGGGGATTACAATGAGCAGTTCTTC. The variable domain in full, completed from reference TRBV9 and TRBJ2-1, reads DSGVTQTPKHLITATGQRVTLRCSPRSGDLSVYWYQQSLDQGLQFLIQYYNGEERAKGNILERFSAQQFPDLHSELNLSSLELGDSALYFCASSSILGDYNEQFFGPGTRLTVL.

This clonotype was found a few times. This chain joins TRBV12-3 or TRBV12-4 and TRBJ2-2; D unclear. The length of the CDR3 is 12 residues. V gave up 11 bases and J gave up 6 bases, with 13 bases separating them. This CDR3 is CAGKRGPGELFF. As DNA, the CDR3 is TGTGCCGGTAAACGAGGTCCCGGGGAGCTGTTTTTT.

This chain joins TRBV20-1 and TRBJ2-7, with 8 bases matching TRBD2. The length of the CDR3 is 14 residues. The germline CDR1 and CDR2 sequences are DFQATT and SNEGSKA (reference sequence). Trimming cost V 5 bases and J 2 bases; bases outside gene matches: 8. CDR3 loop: CSAAQAGGTYEQYF. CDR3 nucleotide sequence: TGCAGTGCTGCCCAGGCGGGAGGCACCTACGAGCAGTACTTC.

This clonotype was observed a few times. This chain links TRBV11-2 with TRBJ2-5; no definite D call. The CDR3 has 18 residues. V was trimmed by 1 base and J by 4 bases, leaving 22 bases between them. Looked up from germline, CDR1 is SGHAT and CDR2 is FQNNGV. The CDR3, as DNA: TGTGCCAGCAGCTTAGTACATATGGGTGGCCAGTCCGCAGAGACCCAGTACTTC. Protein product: CASSLVHMGGQSAETQYF. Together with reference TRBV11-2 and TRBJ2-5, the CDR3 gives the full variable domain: EAGVAQSPRYKIIEKRQSVAFWCNPISGHATLYWYQQILGQGPKLLIQFQNNGVVDDSQLPKDRFSAERLKGVDSTLKIQPAKLEDSAVYLCASSLVHMGGQSAETQYFGPGTRLLVL.

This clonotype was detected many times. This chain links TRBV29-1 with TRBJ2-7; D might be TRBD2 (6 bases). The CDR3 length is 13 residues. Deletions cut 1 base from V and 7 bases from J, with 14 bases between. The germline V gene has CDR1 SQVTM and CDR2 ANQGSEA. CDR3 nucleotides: TGCAGCGTTGAAGCCCCGGGGGTTTGGGAGCAGTACTTC. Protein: CSVEAPGVWEQYF.